This T cell receptor (beta chain) emerged from a study of T-cell reconstitution after alpha-beta-depleted transplantation in children. The study, taken as a whole, reports: Surviving recipient T cells and thymic progenitors underlay high day-60 TCRbeta diversity in some patients. T-cell counts and diversity at one year post-transplant came mainly from newly produced T cells. Reportedly, alpha-beta T cells present about two months post-transplant originated from several hundred expanded clones of graft origin.

Preparation of the TCRbeta library used unique molecular identifiers. A single record per CDR3 protein comes from TCRdb applying MiXCR to the PCR reads. There are about 300,000 distinct CDR3 sequences in the sample; around 10% occur only once, and less than 9% lies in the top ten. This clonotype was recorded many times. Its antigen is still unknown. Unmatched junction bases numbered 4, after V lost 5 bases and J lost 7 bases. Germline V gives CDR1 SGDLS, CDR2 YYNGEE. This CDR3 comprises 14 residues. Sequencing used PBMCs, obtained before TCRalphabeta/CD19-depleted stem cell transplant. The chain uses TRBV9 and TRBJ1-6; the match to TRBD1 covers 9 bases. The clonotype was recovered from a boy under two years old with acute myeloid leukemia, due to receive a stem cell transplant. CDR3 amino acids: CASRGDRANSPLHF. The CDR3 bases are TGTGCCAGCAGAGGGGACAGGGCGAATTCACCCCTCCACTTT.